The clone carrying this TCR beta chain was seen ten or more times. Its antigen is still unknown. This specimen belongs to a study of T-cell memory formation after mild COVID-19. Whole-study results and caveats: Proof of SARS-CoV-2 specificity was absent for the second-wave clones that crested on day 37.

Germline-derived CDR1 and CDR2 are KGHDR and SFDVKD. The length of the CDR3 is 15 residues. Trimming took 4 bases from V and 4 from J, leaving 15 bases between them. 5'RACE with constant-segment primers yielded barcoded, UMI-tagged TCR alpha and TCR beta cDNA libraries. TCRdb re-called the 5' RACE reads through MiXCR, storing one row per CDR3 protein. The sample holds about 430,000 distinct CDR3 sequences, less than 25% seen once. The chain carries TRBV24-1 and TRBJ1-1; a weak D match, TRBD1 (5 bases). This clonotype was sampled from an adult woman who had mild COVID-19 (a few samples of this study predate the infection). Cell type and time point are not known. The specimen was PBMCs or a T cell subset sorted from them (not recorded which). The CDR3 spells CATSEGGEVSTEAFF. The CDR3, as DNA: TGTGCCACCAGTGAGGGAGGGGAAGTGAGCACTGAAGCTTTCTTT.